This TCR beta chain emerged from a study of blood T cell repertoires in COVID-19. Under the authors' procedure: It was from reference gene primer amplification that nucleated cell counts were estimated. Profiling relied on immunoSEQ multiplex PCR, and the TCRdb table lists in-frame clones only, not all of them. V, J and clone size were drawn from that table, and D and trimming were deduced from the DNA. The sample holds almost 200,000 clones, approximately 88% seen once. Germline V CDR1 and CDR2: ENHRY, SYGVKD. V was pared by 4 bases and J by 3 bases, with 6 bases of the junction left unmatched. The CDR3 has 15 amino acids. Participants, roughly 18 to 89 years old, spanned approximately 25 US areas. Two negative PCRs, clearance, or symptom resolution were required of recovered Cohort 3 donors.

Sequenced material: PBMCs or T cells enriched from blood (not recorded which). This TCR came from a woman between 18 and 29 years old who had recovered from COVID-19. This chain uses TRBV10-3 with TRBJ2-3, with 8 bases lining up with TRBD2. Written as DNA, the CDR3 is TGTGCCATCAGTGCCAGCGGGGGCGTAACAGATACGCAGTATTTT. Translation: CAISASGGVTDTQYF.